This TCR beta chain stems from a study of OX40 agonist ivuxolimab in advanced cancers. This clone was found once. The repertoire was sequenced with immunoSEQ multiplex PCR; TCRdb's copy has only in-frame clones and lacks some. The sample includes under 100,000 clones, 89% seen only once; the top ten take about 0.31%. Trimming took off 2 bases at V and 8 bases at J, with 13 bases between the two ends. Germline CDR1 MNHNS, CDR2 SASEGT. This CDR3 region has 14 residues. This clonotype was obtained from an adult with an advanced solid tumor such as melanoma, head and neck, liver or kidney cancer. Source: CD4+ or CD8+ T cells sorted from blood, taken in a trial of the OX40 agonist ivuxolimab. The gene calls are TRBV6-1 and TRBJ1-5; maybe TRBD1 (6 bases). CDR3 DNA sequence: TGTGCCAGCAGTGAAAACAGGGTTGTGGAGCCCCAGCATTTT. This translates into CASSENRVVEPQHF.